This T cell receptor (beta chain) was identified during a study of T cell repertoires and HLA-DP antigens. Study as a whole: In vitro CD4+ alloreactivity was against HeLa-presented HLA-DP. Study-wide results and limits: Previously undetected clones averaged 36.3% and 50.6% against the two alleles respectively.

As regards this clone: Its antigen is unidentified.

The table came from immunoSEQ multiplex PCR; TCRdb's copy has only in-frame clones and leaves some out. This table has around 100,000 clones, 80% to 95% appearing once. Germline CDR1 reads GTSNPN; CDR2 reads SVGIG (reference sequence). There are 14 residues in the CDR3. V gave up 2 bases and J gave up 3 bases, with 11 bases separating them. The TCR originated in a woman between 18 and 29 years old in good health and CMV-seronegative. Sequencing was performed on CD4+ T cells from PBMCs. The J gene is TRBJ1-5, the V gene TRBV30; a weak D match, TRBD1 (6 bases). The CDR3 spells CAWSFGGINQPQHF. The DNA of the CDR3 is TGTGCCTGGAGTTTCGGGGGCATCAATCAGCCCCAGCATTTT.